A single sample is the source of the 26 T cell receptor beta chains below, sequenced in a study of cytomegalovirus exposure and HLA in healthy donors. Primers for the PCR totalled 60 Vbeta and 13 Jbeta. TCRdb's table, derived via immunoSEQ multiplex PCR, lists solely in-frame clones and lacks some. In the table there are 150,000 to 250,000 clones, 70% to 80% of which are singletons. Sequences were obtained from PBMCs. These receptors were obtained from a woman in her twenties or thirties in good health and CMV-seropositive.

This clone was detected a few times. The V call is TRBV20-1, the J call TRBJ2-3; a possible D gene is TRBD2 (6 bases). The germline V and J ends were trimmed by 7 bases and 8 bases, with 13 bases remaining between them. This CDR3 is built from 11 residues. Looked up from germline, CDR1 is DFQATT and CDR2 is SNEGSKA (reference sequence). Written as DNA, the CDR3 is TGCAGTGGCGCGTCGGAGGGTACGCAGTATTTT. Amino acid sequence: CSGASEGTQYF.

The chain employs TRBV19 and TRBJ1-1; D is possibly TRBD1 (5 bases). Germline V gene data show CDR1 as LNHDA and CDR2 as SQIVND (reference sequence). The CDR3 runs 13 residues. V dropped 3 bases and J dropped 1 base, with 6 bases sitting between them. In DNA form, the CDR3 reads TGTGCCAGTAGTATCAGGGAGAACACTGAAGCTTTCTTT. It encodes CASSIRENTEAFF.

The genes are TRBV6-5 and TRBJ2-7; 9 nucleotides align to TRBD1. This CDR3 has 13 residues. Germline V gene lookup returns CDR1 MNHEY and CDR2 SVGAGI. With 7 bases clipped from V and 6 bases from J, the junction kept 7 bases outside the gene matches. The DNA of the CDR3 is TGTGCCAGCAAAGGGACAGGGAGTCGCGAGCAGTACTTC. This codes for CASKGTGSREQYF.

Here the CDR3 DNA reads TGCGCCAGCAGCCAGAGGGACAGCCTGGAAAACACCATATATTTT. It specifies CASSQRDSLENTIYF. The chain is built from TRBV4-1 and TRBJ1-3, with 7 bases lining up with TRBD1. Germline CDR1 and CDR2: MGHRA and YSYEKL. V lost 3 bases to trimming and J lost 6 bases; unmatched junction nucleotides: 8. The CDR3 runs to 15 residues.

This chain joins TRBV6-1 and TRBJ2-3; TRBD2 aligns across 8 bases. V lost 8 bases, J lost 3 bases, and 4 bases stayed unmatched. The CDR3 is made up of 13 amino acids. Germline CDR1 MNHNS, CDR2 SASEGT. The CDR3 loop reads CASREGGTDTQYF. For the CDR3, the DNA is TGTGCCAGCCGGGAGGGAGGGACAGATACGCAGTATTTT.

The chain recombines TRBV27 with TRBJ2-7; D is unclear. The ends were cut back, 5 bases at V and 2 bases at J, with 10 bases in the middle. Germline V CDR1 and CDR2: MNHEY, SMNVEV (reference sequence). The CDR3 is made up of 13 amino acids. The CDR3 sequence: CASSLNPAYEQYF. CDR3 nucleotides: TGTGCCAGCAGTCTAAATCCCGCCTACGAGCAGTACTTC.

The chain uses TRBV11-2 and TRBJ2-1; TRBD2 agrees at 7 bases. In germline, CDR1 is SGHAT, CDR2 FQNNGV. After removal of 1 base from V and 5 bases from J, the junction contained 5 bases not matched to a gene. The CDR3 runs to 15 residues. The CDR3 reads CASSLGGGLDNEQFF. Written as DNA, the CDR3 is TGTGCCAGCAGCTTAGGGGGGGGACTTGACAATGAGCAGTTCTTC.

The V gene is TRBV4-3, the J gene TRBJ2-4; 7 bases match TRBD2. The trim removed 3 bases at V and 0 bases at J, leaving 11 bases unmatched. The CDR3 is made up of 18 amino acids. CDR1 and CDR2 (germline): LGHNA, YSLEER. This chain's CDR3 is CASSQGLADYLAKNIQYF. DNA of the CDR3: TGCGCCAGCAGCCAGGGTCTAGCGGATTATCTAGCCAAAAACATTCAGTACTTC.

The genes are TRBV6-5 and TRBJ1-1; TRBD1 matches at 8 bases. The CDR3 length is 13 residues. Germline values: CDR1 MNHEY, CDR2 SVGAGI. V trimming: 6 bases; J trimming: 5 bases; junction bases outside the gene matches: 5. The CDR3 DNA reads TGTGCCAGCAGAGGACAGGGTTTAACTGAAGCTTTCTTT. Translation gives CASRGQGLTEAFF.

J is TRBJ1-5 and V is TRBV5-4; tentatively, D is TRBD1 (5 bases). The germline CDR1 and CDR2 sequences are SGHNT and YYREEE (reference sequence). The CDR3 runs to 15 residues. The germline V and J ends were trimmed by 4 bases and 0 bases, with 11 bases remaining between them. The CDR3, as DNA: TGTGCCAGCAGCGTCGGGGGTTCTAGCAATCAGCCCCAGCATTTT. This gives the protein CASSVGGSSNQPQHF. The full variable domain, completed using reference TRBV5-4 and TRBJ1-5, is ETGVTQSPTHLIKTRGQQVTLRCSSQSGHNTVSWYQQALGQGPQFIFQYYREEENGRGNFPPRFSGLQFPNYSSELNVNALELDDSALYLCASSVGGSSNQPQHFGDGTRLSIL.

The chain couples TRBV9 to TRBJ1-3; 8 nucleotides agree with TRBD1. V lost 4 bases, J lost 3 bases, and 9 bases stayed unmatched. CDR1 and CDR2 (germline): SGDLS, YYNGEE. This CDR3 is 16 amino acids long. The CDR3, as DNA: TGTGCCAGCAGCAAATGGACAGGGAGGATTGGAAACACCATATATTTT. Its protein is CASSKWTGRIGNTIYF.

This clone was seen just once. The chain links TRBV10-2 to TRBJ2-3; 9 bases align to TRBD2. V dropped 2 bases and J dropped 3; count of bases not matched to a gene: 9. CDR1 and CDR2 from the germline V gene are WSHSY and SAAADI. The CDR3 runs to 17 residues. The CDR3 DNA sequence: TGCGCCAGCAGTGAGAGGTGGCGGGGGGGCAGTACAGATACGCAGTATTTT. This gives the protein CASSERWRGGSTDTQYF.

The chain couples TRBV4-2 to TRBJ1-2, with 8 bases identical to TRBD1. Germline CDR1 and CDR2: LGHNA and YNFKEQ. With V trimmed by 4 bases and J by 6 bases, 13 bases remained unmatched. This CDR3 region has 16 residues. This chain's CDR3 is CASSLQSPGGLDGYTF. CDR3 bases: TGTGCCAGCAGCCTACAATCCCCAGGGGGCCTAGATGGCTACACCTTC.

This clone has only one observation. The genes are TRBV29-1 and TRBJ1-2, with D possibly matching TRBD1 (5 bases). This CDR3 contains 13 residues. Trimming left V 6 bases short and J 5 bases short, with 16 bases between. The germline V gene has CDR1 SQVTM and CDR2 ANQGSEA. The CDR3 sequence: CSVRGGIFYGYTF. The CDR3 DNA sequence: TGCAGCGTCCGGGGGGGGATTTTTTATGGCTACACCTTC.

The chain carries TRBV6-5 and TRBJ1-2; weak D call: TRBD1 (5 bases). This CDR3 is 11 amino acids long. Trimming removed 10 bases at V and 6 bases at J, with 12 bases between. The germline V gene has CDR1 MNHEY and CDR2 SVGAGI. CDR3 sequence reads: CAILGGDGYTF. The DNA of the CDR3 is TGTGCCATCCTGGGAGGGGATGGCTACACCTTC.

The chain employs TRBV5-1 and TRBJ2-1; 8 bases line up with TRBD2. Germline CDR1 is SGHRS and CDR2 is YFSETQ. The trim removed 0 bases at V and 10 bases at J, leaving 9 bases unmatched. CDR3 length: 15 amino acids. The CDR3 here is CASSLVGSGGAEQFF. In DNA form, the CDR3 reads TGCGCCAGCAGCTTGGTAGGGAGCGGGGGAGCGGAGCAGTTCTTC.

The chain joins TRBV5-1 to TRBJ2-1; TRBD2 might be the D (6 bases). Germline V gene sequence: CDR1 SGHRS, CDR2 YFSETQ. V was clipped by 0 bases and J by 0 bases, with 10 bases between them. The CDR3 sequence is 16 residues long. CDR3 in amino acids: CASSLVQGGSYNEQFF. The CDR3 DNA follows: TGCGCCAGCAGCTTGGTTCAGGGAGGCTCCTACAATGAGCAGTTCTTC.

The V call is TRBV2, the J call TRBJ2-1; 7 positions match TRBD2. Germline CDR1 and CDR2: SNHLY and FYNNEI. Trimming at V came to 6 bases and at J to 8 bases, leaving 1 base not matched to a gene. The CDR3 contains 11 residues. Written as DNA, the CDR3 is TGTGCCAGCAGCCTAGCGGATGAGCAGTTCTTC. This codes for CASSLADEQFF.

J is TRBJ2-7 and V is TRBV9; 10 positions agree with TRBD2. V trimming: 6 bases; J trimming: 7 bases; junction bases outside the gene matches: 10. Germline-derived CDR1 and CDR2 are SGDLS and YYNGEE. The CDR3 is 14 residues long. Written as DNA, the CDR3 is TGTGCCAGCAACCCTAGAGCGGGAGGGGATGAGCAGTACTTC. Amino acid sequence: CASNPRAGGDEQYF.

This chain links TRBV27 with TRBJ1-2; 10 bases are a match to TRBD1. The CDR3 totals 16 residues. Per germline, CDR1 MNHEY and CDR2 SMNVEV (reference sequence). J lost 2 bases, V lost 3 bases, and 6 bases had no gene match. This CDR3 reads CASSLYGQGGNYGYTF. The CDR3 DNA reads TGTGCCAGCAGTTTGTATGGACAGGGGGGGAACTATGGCTACACCTTC.

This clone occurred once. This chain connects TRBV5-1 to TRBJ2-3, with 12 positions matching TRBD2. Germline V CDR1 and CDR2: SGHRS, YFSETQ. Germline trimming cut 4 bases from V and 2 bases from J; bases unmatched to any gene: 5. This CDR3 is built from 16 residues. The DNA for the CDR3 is TGCGCCAGCAGCCCTGGACTAGCGGGACCCACAGATACGCAGTATTTT. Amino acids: CASSPGLAGPTDTQYF.

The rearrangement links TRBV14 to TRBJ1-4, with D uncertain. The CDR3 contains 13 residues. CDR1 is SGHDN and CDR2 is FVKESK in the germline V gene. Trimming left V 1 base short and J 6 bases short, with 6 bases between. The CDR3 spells CASSQGRDEKLFF. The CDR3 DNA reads TGTGCCAGCAGCCAAGGGAGGGATGAAAAACTGTTTTTT.

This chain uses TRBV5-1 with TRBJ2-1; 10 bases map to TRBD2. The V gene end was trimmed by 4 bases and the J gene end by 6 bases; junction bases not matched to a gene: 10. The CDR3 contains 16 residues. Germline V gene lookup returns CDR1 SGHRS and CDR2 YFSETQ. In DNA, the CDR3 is TGCGCCAGCAGCCCATACGGTAGCGGGGGGCGCAATGAGCAGTTCTTC. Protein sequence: CASSPYGSGGRNEQFF.

As DNA, the CDR3 is TGCGCCAGCAGCTTGGGGACTTCCTCCTACGAGCAGTACTTC. This gives the protein CASSLGTSSYEQYF. The chain uses TRBV5-1 and TRBJ2-7; D might be TRBD2 (5 bases). Trimming shortened V by 0 bases and J by 0 bases, and 7 bases separated the two germline ends. This CDR3 spans 14 amino acids. The V gene's germline CDR1 is SGHRS and CDR2 YFSETQ.

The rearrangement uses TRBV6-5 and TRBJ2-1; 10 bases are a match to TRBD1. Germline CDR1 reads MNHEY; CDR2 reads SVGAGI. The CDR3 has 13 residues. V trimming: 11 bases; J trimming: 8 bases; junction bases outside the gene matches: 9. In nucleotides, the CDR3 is TGTGCCGTGGGACAGGGGAGCATGGATGAGCAGTTCTTC. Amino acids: CAVGQGSMDEQFF.

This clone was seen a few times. Here the CDR3 reads CASSLAAGYGYTF. In DNA form, the CDR3 reads TGCGCCAGCAGCTTGGCGGCGGGGTATGGCTACACCTTC. The chain carries TRBV5-1 and TRBJ1-2; D is unclear. Trimming pared 0 bases from V and 5 bases from J, leaving 8 bases between. Germline lookup yields CDR1 SGHRS and CDR2 YFSETQ. CDR3 size: 13 residues.